This TCR beta chain stems from a study of T cells after posttransplantation cyclophosphamide. Germline loops: CDR1 MNHEY, CDR2 SVGAGI. CDR3 length: 15 amino acids. The V and J ends lost 6 bases and 8 bases respectively, with 22 bases between them. A marrow graft followed busulfan-fludarabine conditioning, with cyclophosphamide on days +3 and +4. Profiling relied on immunoSEQ multiplex PCR, and the TCRdb table lists in-frame clones only, not all of them. The sample lists about 43,000 clones, less than 95% seen once, with 2% to 2.5% in the top ten. The sequence was obtained from a male patient aged 55-69 years who received an allogeneic stem cell transplant from a related donor and was CMV-positive. The graft donor may have contributed some T cells. The source was PBMCs, collected around 58 days after allogeneic stem cell transplant with posttransplant cyclophosphamide. This rearrangement joins TRBV6-5 to TRBJ1-2; the D gene is possibly TRBD1 (5 bases). This CDR3 reads CASRRAGLSTWGYTF. The DNA for the CDR3 is TGTGCCAGCAGACGCGCGGGACTATCAACTTGGGGCTACACCTTC.